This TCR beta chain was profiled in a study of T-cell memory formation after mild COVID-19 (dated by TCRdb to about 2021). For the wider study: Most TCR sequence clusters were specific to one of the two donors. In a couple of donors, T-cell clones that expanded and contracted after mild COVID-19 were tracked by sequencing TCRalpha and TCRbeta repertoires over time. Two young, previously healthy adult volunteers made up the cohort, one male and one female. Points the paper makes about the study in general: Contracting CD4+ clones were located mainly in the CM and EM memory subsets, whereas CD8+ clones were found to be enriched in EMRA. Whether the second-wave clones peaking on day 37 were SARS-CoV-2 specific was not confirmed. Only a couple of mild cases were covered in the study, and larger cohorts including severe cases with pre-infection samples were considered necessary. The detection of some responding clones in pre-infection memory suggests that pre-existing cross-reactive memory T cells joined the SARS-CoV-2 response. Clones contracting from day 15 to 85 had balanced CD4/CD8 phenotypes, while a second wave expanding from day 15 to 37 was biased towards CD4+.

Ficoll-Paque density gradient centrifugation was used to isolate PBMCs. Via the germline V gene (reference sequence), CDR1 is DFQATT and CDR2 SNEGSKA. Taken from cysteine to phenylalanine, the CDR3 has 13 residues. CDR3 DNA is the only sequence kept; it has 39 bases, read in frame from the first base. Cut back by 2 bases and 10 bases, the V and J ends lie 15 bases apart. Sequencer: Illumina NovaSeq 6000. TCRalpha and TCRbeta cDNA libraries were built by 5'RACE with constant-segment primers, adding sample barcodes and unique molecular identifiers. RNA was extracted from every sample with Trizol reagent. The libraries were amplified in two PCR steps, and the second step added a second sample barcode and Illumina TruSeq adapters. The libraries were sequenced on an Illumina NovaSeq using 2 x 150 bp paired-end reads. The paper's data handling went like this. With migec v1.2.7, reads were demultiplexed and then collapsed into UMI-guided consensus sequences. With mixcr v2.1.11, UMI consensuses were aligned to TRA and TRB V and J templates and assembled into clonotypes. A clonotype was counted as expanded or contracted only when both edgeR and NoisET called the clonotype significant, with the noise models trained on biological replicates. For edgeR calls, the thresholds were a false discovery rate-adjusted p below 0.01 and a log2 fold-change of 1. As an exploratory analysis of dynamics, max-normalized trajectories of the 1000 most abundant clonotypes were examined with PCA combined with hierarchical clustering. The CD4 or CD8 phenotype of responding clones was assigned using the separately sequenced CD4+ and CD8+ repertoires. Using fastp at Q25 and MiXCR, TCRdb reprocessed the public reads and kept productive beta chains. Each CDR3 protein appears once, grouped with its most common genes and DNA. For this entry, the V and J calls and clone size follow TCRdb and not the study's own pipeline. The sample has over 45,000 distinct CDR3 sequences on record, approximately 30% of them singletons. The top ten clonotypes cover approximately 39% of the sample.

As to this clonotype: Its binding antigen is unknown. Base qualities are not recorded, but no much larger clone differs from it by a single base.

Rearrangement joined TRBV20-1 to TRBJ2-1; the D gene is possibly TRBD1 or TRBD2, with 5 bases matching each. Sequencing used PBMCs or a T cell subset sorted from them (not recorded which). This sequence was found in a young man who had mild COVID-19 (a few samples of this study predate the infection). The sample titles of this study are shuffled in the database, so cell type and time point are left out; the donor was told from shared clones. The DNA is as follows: TGCAGTGCTAGAAAAGGGACGTCAACCGAGCAGTTCTTC. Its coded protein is CSARKGTSTEQFF.